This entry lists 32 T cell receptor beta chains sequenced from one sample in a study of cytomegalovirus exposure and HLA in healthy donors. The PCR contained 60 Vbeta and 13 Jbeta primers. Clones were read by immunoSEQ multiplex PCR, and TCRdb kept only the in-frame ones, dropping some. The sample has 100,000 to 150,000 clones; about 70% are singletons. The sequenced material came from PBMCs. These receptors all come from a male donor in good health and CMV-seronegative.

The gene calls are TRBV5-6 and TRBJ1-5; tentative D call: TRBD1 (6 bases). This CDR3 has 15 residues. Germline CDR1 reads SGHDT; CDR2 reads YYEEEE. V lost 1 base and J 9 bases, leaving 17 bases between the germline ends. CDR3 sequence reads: CASSLSEDSHLPQHF. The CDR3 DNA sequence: TGTGCCAGCAGCTTGTCGGAGGACAGCCATTTGCCCCAGCATTTT.

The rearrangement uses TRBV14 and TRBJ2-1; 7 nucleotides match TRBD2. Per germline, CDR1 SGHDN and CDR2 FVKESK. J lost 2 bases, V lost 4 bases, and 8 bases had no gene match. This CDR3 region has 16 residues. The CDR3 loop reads CASSPLTGTTYNEQFF. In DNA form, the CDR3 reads TGTGCCAGCAGCCCCCTTACGGGGACTACCTACAATGAGCAGTTCTTC.

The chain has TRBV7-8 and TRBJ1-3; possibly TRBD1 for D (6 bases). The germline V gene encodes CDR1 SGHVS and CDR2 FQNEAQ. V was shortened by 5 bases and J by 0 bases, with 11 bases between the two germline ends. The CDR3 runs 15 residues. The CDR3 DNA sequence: TGTGCCAGCAGCGGCACAGGGTTCTCTGGAAACACCATATATTTT. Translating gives CASSGTGFSGNTIYF.

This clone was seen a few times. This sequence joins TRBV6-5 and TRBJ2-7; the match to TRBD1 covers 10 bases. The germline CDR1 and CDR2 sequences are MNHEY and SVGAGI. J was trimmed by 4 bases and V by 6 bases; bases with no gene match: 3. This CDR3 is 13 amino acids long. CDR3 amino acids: CASRPGQGYEQYF. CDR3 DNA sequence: TGTGCCAGCAGGCCGGGACAGGGGTACGAGCAGTACTTC.

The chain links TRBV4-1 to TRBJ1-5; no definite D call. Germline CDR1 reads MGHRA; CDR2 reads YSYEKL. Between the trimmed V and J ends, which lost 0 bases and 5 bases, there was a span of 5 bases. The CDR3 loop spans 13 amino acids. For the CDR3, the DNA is TGCGCCAGCAGCCAAGATCCGGATCAGCCCCAGCATTTT. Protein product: CASSQDPDQPQHF.

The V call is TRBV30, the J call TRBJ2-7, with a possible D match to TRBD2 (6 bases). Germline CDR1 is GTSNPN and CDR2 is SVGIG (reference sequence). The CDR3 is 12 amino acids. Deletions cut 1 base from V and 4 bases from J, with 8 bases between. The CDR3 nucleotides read TGTGCCTGGAGTGGGAGGGTTTACGAGCAGTACTTC. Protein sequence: CAWSGRVYEQYF.

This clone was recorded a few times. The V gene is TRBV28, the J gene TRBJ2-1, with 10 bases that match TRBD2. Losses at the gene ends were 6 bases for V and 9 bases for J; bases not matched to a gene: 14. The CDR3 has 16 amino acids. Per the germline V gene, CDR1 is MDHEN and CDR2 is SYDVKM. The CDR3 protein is CASSLLLAGVGSEQFF. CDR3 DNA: TGTGCCAGCAGCCTGCTCCTAGCGGGGGTCGGTAGTGAGCAGTTCTTC.

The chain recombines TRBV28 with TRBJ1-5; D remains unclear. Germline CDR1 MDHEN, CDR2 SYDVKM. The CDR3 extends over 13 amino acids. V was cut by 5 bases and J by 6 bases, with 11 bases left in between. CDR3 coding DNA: TGTGCCAGCAGTATAGTCGGGGTTCAGCCCCAGCATTTT. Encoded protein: CASSIVGVQPQHF.

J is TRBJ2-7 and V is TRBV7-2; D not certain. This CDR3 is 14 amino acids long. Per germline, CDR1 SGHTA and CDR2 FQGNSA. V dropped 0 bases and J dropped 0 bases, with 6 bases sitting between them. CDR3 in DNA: TGTGCCAGCAGCTTAGCGCAGGACTCCTACGAGCAGTACTTC. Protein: CASSLAQDSYEQYF. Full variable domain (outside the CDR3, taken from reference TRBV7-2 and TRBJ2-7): GAGVSQSPSNKVTEKGKDVELRCDPISGHTALYWYRQSLGQGLEFLIYFQGNSAPDKSGLPSDRFSAERTGGSVSTLTIQRTQQEDSAVYLCASSLAQDSYEQYFGPGTRLTVT.

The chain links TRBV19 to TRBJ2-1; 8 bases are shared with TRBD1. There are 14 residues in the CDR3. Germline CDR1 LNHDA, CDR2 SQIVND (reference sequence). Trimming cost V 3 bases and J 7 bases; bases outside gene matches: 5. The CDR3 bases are TGTGCCAGTAGTATCAGGACAGGGAGGAATGAGCAGTTCTTC. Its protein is CASSIRTGRNEQFF.

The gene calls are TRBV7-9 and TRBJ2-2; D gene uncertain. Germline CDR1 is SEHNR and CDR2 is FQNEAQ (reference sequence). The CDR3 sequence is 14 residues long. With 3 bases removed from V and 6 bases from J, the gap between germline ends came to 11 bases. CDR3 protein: CASSFSPKSGELFF. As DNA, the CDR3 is TGTGCCAGCAGCTTCTCTCCTAAGTCCGGGGAGCTGTTTTTT. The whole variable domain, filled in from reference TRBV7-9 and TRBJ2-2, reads DTGVSQNPRHKITKRGQNVTFRCDPISEHNRLYWYRQTLGQGPEFLTYFQNEAQLEKSRLLSDRFSAERPKGSFSTLEIQRTEQGDSAMYLCASSFSPKSGELFFGEGSRLTVL.

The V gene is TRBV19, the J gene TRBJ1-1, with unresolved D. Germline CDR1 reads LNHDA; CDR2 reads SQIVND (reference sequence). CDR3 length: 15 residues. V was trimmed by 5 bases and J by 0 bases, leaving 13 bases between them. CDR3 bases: TGTGCCAGTAGTCGACACAAGCCTATGAACACTGAAGCTTTCTTT. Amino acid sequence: CASSRHKPMNTEAFF. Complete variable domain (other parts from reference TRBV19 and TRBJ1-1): DGGITQSPKYLFRKEGQNVTLSCEQNLNHDAMYWYRQDPGQGLRLIYYSQIVNDFQKGDIAEGYSVSREKKESFPLTVTSAQKNPTAFYLCASSRHKPMNTEAFFGQGTRLTVV.

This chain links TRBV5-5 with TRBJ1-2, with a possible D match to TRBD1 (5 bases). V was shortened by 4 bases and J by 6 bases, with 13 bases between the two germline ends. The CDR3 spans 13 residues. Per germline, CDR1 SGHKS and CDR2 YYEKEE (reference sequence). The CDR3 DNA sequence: TGTGCCAGCAGCCCGCCCGACAGTAATGGCTACACCTTC. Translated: CASSPPDSNGYTF.

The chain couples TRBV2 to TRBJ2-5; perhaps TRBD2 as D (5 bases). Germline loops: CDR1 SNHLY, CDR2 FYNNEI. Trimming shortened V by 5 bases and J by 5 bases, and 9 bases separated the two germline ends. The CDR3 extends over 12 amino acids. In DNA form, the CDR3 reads TGTGCCAGCAGTCAACGGAGGGAGACCCAGTACTTC. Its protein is CASSQRRETQYF.

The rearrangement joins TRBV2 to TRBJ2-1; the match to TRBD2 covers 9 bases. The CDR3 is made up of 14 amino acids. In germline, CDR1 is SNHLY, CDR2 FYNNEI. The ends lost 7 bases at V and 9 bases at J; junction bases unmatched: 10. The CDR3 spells CASNRREGLGEQFF. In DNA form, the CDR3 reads TGTGCCAGCAATCGGCGGGAGGGCCTTGGTGAGCAGTTCTTC.

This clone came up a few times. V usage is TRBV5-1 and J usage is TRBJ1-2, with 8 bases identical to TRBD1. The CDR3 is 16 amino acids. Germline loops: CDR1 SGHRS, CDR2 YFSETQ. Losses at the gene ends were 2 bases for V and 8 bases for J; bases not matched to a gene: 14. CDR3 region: CASSFSMDREGHGYTF. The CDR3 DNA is TGCGCCAGCAGCTTCTCAATGGACAGGGAAGGTCACGGCTACACCTTC.

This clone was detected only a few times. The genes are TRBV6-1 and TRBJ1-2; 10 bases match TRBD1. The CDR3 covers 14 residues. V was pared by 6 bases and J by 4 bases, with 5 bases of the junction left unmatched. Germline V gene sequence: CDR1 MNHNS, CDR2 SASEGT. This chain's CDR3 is CASSDRDRGYGYTF. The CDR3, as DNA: TGTGCCAGCAGCGACCGGGACAGGGGCTATGGCTACACCTTC.

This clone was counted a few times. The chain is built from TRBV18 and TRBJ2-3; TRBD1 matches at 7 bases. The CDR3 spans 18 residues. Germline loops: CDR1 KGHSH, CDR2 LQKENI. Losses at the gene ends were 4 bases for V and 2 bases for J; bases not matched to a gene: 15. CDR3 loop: CASSRLVVLGQSTDTQYF. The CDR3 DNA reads TGTGCCAGCTCACGTTTAGTTGTGTTGGGACAGTCCACAGATACGCAGTATTTT.

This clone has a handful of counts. CDR3 sequence reads: CASSIWGQADQPQHF. The DNA of the CDR3 is TGTGCCAGTAGCATCTGGGGACAGGCCGATCAGCCCCAGCATTTT. The rearrangement joins TRBV19 to TRBJ1-5, with 8 bases that match TRBD1. CDR1 is LNHDA, CDR2 SQIVND, per germline (reference sequence). The CDR3 has 15 residues. J lost 5 bases, V lost 6 bases, and 9 bases had no gene match. The full variable domain, its missing parts supplied by reference TRBV19 and TRBJ1-5, is DGGITQSPKYLFRKEGQNVTLSCEQNLNHDAMYWYRQDPGQGLRLIYYSQIVNDFQKGDIAEGYSVSREKKESFPLTVTSAQKNPTAFYLCASSIWGQADQPQHFGDGTRLSIL.

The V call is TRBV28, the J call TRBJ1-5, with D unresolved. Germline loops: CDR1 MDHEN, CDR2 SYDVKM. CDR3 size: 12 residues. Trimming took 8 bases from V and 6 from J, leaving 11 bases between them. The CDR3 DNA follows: TGTGCCAGCGTTACGTCGGTTCAGCCCCAGCATTTT. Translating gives CASVTSVQPQHF.

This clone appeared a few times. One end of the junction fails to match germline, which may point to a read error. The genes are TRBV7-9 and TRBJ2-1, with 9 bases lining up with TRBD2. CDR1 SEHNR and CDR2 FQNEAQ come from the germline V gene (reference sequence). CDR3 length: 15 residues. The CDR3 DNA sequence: TGTTCCAGCAGCCCCCTCCGGGGACTAGCTCATGAGCAGTTCTTC. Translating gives CSSSPLRGLAHEQFF.

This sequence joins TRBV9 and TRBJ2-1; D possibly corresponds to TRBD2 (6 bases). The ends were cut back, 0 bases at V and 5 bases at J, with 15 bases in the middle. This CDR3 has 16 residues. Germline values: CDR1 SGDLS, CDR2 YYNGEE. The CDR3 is CASSVGGVDYNNEQFF. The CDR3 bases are TGTGCCAGCAGCGTAGGGGGGGTAGACTATAACAATGAGCAGTTCTTC. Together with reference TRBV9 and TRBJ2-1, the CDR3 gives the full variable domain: DSGVTQTPKHLITATGQRVTLRCSPRSGDLSVYWYQQSLDQGLQFLIQYYNGEERAKGNILERFSAQQFPDLHSELNLSSLELGDSALYFCASSVGGVDYNNEQFFGPGTRLTVL.

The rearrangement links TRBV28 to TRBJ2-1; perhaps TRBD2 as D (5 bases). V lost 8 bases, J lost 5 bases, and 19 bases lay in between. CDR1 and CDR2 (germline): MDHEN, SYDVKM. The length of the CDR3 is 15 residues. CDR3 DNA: TGTGCCAGCGGGGTTTTAGGCGGGTTGAACAATGAGCAGTTCTTC. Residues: CASGVLGGLNNEQFF.

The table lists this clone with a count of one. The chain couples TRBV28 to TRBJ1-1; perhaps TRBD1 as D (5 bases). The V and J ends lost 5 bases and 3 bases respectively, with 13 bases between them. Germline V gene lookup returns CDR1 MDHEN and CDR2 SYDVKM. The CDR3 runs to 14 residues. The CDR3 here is CASSLPGGDTEAFF. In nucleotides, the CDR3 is TGTGCCAGCAGTCTCCCCGGAGGGGACACTGAAGCTTTCTTT.

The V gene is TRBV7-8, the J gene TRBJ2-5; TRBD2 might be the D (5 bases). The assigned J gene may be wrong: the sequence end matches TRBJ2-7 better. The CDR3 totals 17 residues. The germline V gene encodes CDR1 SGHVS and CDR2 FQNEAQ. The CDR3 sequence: CASSLGLGAESSYEQYF. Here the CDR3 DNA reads TGTGCCAGCAGCTTAGGCCTTGGAGCGGAGAGCTCCTACGAGCAGTACTTC.

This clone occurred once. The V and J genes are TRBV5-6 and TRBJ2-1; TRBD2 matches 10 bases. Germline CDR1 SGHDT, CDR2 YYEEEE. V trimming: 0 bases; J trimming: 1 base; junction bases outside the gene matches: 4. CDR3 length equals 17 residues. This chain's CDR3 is CASSLERGGRSYNEQFF. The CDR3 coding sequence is TGTGCCAGCAGCTTGGAGCGGGGGGGCAGGTCCTACAATGAGCAGTTCTTC.

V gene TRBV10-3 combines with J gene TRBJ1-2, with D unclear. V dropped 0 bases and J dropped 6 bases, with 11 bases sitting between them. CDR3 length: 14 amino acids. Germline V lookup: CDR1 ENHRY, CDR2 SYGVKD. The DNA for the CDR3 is TGTGCCATCAGTGAGTCTGGCCCGAGGGATGGCTACACCTTC. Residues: CAISESGPRDGYTF.

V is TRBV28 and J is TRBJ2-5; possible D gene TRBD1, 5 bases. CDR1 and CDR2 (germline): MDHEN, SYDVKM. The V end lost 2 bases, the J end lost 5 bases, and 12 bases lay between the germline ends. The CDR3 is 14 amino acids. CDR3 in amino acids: CASSLRAGWETQYF. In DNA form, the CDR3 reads TGTGCCAGCAGTTTAAGGGCAGGGTGGGAGACCCAGTACTTC.

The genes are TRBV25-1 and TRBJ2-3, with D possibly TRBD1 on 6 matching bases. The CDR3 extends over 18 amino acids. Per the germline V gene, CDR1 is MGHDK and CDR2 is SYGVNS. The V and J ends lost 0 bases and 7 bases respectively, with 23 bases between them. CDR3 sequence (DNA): TGTGCCAGCAGTGAATATAGGGGCAGGGGTACGCCTCGACATACGCAGTATTTT. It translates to CASSEYRGRGTPRHTQYF. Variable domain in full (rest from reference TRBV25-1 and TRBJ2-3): EADIYQTPRYLVIGTGKKITLECSQTMGHDKMYWYQQDPGMELHLIHYSYGVNSTEKGDLSSESTVSRIRTEHFPLTLESARPSHTSQYLCASSEYRGRGTPRHTQYFGPGTRLTVL.

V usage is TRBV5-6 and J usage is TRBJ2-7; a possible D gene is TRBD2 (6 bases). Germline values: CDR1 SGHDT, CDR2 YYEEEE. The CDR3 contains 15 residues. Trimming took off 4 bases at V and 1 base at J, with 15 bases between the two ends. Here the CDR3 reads CASSLRPLASYEQYF. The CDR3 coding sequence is TGTGCCAGCAGCCTACGACCACTAGCATCCTACGAGCAGTACTTC.

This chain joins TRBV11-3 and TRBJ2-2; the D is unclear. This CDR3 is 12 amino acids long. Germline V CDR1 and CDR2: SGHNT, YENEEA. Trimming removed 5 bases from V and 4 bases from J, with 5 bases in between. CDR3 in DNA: TGTGCCAGCAGCCCATTCACCGGGGAGCTGTTTTTT. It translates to CASSPFTGELFF.

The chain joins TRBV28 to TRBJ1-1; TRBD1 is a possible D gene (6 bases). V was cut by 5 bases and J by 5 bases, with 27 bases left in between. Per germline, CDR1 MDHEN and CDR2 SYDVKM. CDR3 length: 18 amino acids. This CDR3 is CASSRKILGAQKFTEAFF. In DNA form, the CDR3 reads TGTGCCAGCAGTCGCAAGATTCTGGGGGCGCAGAAATTTACTGAAGCTTTCTTT.